These T cell receptor beta chains were read from a single sample in a study of CD8 T cells in ankylosing spondylitis. TCRdb re-analysed the 5' RACE reads in MiXCR, keeping a single row per CDR3 protein. The sample has 200,000 to 250,000 distinct CDR3 sequences, around 17% seen once. The sample was blood, either unsorted or a sorted T cell fraction (not recorded which). Source of these receptors: a male donor with ankylosing spondylitis. CDR3s include the opening cysteine and the closing phenylalanine or tryptophan. D genes are given only for firm matches. Expanded clones are given a class, and other clones once, few, many or no size at all.

clone size,D gene,V gene,J gene,CDR3 protein,CDR3 DNA
.,.,TRBV4-1,TRBJ2-7,CASSQVQGNEQYF,TGCGCCAGCAGCCAAGTCCAGGGGAACGAGCAGTACTTC
many,TRBD2,TRBV6-1,TRBJ2-1,CASTSGRGNEQFF,TGTGCCAGCACCAGCGGGAGGGGTAATGAGCAGTTCTTC
few,.,TRBV12-3/TRBV12-4,TRBJ1-3,CASLGLSSGNTIYF,TGTGCCAGCCTGGGACTTAGCTCTGGAAACACCATATATTTT
.,TRBD1,TRBV5-1,TRBJ1-1,CASSSYRGGYTEAFF,TGCGCCAGCAGCTCGTACAGGGGGGGATACACTGAAGCTTTCTTT
.,TRBD1,TRBV4-1,TRBJ2-1,CASSHSGTGVNEQFF,TGCGCCAGCAGCCACTCCGGGACAGGGGTGAATGAGCAGTTCTTC
.,TRBD2,TRBV7-2,TRBJ2-4,CASSFLGRGAKNIQYF,TGTGCCAGCAGCTTTCTCGGGAGGGGGGCCAAAAACATTCAGTACTTC
few,TRBD1,TRBV4-3,TRBJ2-3,CASSQDGTGGADTQYF,TGCGCCAGCAGCCAAGATGGTACAGGGGGCGCAGATACGCAGTATTTT
many,.,TRBV12-3/TRBV12-4,TRBJ2-1,CASSPGAPGYNEQFF,TGTGCCAGCTCTCCTGGGGCGCCGGGGTACAATGAGCAGTTCTTC
.,TRBD1,TRBV4-2,TRBJ2-3,CASSPGMGQGLTDTQYF,TGTGCCAGCAGCCCGGGAATGGGACAGGGGCTCACAGATACGCAGTATTTT
few,.,TRBV29-1,TRBJ1-1,CSMVSGGRTEAFF,TGCAGCATGGTGTCGGGGGGAAGAACTGAAGCTTTCTTT
few,.,TRBV11-2,TRBJ2-2,CASSLDTGKTGELFF,TGTGCCAGCAGCTTAGATACAGGGAAAACCGGGGAGCTGTTTTTT
.,TRBD2,TRBV25-1,TRBJ2-1,CASSDGLAGWNEQFF,TGTGCCAGCAGTGACGGACTAGCGGGGTGGAATGAGCAGTTCTTC
few,.,TRBV3-1,TRBJ2-7,CASSQVFFREQYF,TGTGCCAGCAGCCAAGTATTTTTTAGGGAGCAGTACTTC
.,TRBD2,TRBV4-3,TRBJ2-3,CASSQIAGGVDTQYF,TGCGCCAGCAGCCAAATAGCGGGGGGGGTAGATACGCAGTATTTT
few,TRBD1,TRBV6-1,TRBJ2-1,CASSPGTGGWGGSYNEQFF,TGTGCCAGCAGTCCCGGGACAGGGGGATGGGGTGGCTCCTACAATGAGCAGTTCTTC
.,.,TRBV24-1,TRBJ2-5,CATREGETQYF,TGTGCCACCCGTGAGGGGGAGACCCAGTACTTC
few,TRBD2,TRBV24-1,TRBJ2-3,CATSDSGLAGIDTQYF,TGTGCCACCAGTGACTCGGGACTAGCGGGAATCGATACGCAGTATTTT
once,.,TRBV25-1,TRBJ2-2,CASSETSGGELFF,TGTGCCAGCAGTGAAACTTCCGGGGGGGAGCTGTTTTTT
.,.,TRBV24-1,TRBJ2-1,CATSDYTGFEQFF,TGTGCCACCAGTGATTATACAGGGTTTGAGCAGTTCTTC
few,.,TRBV29-1,TRBJ2-1,CSVEEDRDVSYNEQFF,TGCAGCGTTGAAGAGGACCGGGACGTTTCCTACAATGAGCAGTTCTTC
few,.,TRBV19,TRBJ1-1,CASSIDRGEAFF,TGTGCCAGTAGTATAGATAGAGGGGAAGCTTTCTTT
.,TRBD1,TRBV5-1,TRBJ1-3,CASSPSTGGENTIYF,TGCGCCAGCAGCCCATCTACAGGGGGGGAAAACACCATATATTTT
.,.,TRBV19,TRBJ2-1,CASSISPAYNEQFF,TGTGCCAGTAGTATCAGCCCGGCGTACAATGAGCAGTTCTTC
many,.,TRBV12-3/TRBV12-4,TRBJ1-5,CASRDTDYQPQHF,TGTGCCAGCAGAGACACCGACTATCAGCCCCAGCATTTT
few,.,TRBV5-1,TRBJ2-3,CASKGGQWSDTQYF,TGCGCCAGCAAGGGGGGACAATGGTCAGATACGCAGTATTTT
.,.,TRBV20-1,TRBJ2-7,CSAPGILDF,TGCAGTGCGCCGGGTATCTTGGACTTC
few,.,TRBV14,TRBJ1-4,CASSQQGQTNEKLFF,TGTGCCAGCAGCCAACAGGGACAAACTAATGAAAAACTGTTTTTT
.,.,TRBV21-1,TRBJ1-4,CASSLLVWTGLNEKLFF,TGTGCCAGCAGCCTCCTCGTCTGGACAGGCCTTAATGAAAAACTGTTTTTT
few,TRBD2,TRBV4-2,TRBJ2-5,CASSQGGRQETQYF,TGTGCCAGCAGCCAGGGAGGGAGACAAGAGACCCAGTACTTC
few,.,TRBV24-1,TRBJ2-3,CAVQDGDTDTQYF,TGTGCCGTACAGGACGGGGACACAGATACGCAGTATTTT
.,.,TRBV6-2/TRBV6-3,TRBJ2-7,CASNLGSSYEQYF,TGTGCCAGCAACCTGGGGAGCTCCTACGAGCAGTACTTC
.,TRBD1,TRBV11-2,TRBJ2-7,CASSELGGSTYEQYF,TGTGCCAGCAGCGAGCTAGGGGGCTCCACCTACGAGCAGTACTTC
.,.,TRBV27,TRBJ2-1,CASSPIESSYNEQFF,TGTGCCAGCAGTCCCATCGAAAGCTCCTACAATGAGCAGTTCTTC
.,TRBD2,TRBV7-2,TRBJ2-3,CASSHGLAGADTQYF,TGTGCCAGCAGCCACGGACTAGCGGGGGCAGATACGCAGTATTTT
.,TRBD1,TRBV4-1,TRBJ2-5,CASSQGGTGGVETQYF,TGCGCCAGCAGCCAAGGGGGAACAGGGGGTGTGGAGACCCAGTACTTC
few,.,TRBV4-1,TRBJ1-2,CASSQDSPARDGYTF,TGCGCCAGCAGCCAAGATTCGCCGGCGAGGGATGGCTACACCTTC
.,TRBD2,TRBV6-1,TRBJ2-1,CASSQRGAEYNEQFF,TGTGCCAGCAGTCAGCGGGGGGCCGAGTACAATGAGCAGTTCTTC
.,TRBD1,TRBV29-1,TRBJ1-2,CSVHRLVRGTLGYTF,TGCAGCGTCCACCGCCTAGTCAGGGGGACATTGGGCTACACCTTC
few,.,TRBV29-1,TRBJ2-1,CSGGGGMAYNEQFF,TGCAGCGGCGGAGGGGGGATGGCCTACAATGAGCAGTTCTTC
many,.,TRBV7-6,TRBJ1-1,CASSFGTSVDTEAFF,TGTGCCAGCAGCTTCGGAACGTCGGTGGACACTGAAGCTTTCTTT
.,.,TRBV3-1,TRBJ1-3,CASSPVELTDSGNTIYF,TGTGCCAGCAGCCCGGTGGAGCTTACTGACTCTGGAAACACCATATATTTT
.,.,TRBV15,TRBJ2-5,CATSRPWETQYF,TGTGCCACCAGCAGACCTTGGGAGACCCAGTACTTC
.,.,TRBV2,TRBJ2-2,CASSDWSYANTGELFF,TGTGCCAGCAGTGATTGGTCATACGCGAACACCGGGGAGCTGTTTTTT
.,.,TRBV21-1,TRBJ2-1,CASSRPGGRNEQFF,TGTGCCAGCAGCCGTCCGGGGGGCCGCAATGAGCAGTTCTTC
once,.,TRBV20-1,TRBJ2-1,CSARLTGPGGPYNEQFF,TGCAGTGCTAGATTGACCGGACCGGGGGGCCCCTACAATGAGCAGTTCTTC
.,TRBD1,TRBV2,TRBJ1-4,CARSQGADEKLFF,TGTGCCAGGTCACAGGGGGCGGATGAAAAACTGTTTTTT
few,TRBD1,TRBV27,TRBJ1-1,CASSSGGGTEAFF,TGTGCCAGCAGTTCAGGGGGGGGGACTGAAGCTTTCTTT
.,TRBD2,TRBV11-2,TRBJ2-1,CATGTSHYNEQFF,TGTGCCACCGGGACTAGCCATTACAATGAGCAGTTCTTC
many,TRBD1,TRBV29-1,TRBJ2-1,CSVEDLGTGGTSYNEQFF,TGCAGCGTTGAAGATTTAGGGACAGGGGGCACGTCCTACAATGAGCAGTTCTTC
.,.,TRBV4-2,TRBJ2-7,CASSQEPGDSYEQYF,TGTGCCAGCAGCCAAGAACCAGGGGACTCCTACGAGCAGTACTTC
.,.,TRBV24-1,TRBJ2-2,CATGVDDTWNTGELFF,TGTGCCACGGGGGTGGACGACACATGGAACACCGGGGAGCTGTTTTTT
.,TRBD2,TRBV5-4,TRBJ2-7,CASKDSGAYEQYF,TGTGCCAGCAAAGACAGCGGGGCCTACGAGCAGTACTTC
few,.,TRBV30,TRBJ1-1,CAWGPGAPSEAFF,TGTGCCTGGGGGCCAGGGGCCCCCTCTGAAGCTTTCTTT
many,.,TRBV11-2,TRBJ2-1,CASSLGFGIDMAFF,TGTGCCAGCAGCTTAGGATTTGGGATAGACATGGCGTTCTTC
few,.,TRBV27,TRBJ1-1,CASRTDLNTEAFF,TGTGCCAGCAGGACAGACTTGAACACTGAAGCTTTCTTT
.,.,TRBV27,TRBJ1-2,CASSFEGSGDGYTF,TGTGCCAGCAGTTTCGAGGGTTCGGGCGATGGCTACACCTTC
.,.,TRBV4-1,TRBJ2-2,CASSPTTGLNTGELFF,TGCGCCAGCAGCCCCACAACCGGGTTGAACACCGGGGAGCTGTTTTTT
.,.,TRBV10-3,TRBJ1-4,CAISDGARVATNEKLFF,TGTGCCATCAGTGATGGAGCTAGAGTTGCAACTAATGAAAAACTGTTTTTT
.,TRBD2,TRBV15,TRBJ2-7,CATSDYSGDVDEQYF,TGTGCCACCAGCGATTACAGCGGGGACGTCGACGAGCAGTACTTC